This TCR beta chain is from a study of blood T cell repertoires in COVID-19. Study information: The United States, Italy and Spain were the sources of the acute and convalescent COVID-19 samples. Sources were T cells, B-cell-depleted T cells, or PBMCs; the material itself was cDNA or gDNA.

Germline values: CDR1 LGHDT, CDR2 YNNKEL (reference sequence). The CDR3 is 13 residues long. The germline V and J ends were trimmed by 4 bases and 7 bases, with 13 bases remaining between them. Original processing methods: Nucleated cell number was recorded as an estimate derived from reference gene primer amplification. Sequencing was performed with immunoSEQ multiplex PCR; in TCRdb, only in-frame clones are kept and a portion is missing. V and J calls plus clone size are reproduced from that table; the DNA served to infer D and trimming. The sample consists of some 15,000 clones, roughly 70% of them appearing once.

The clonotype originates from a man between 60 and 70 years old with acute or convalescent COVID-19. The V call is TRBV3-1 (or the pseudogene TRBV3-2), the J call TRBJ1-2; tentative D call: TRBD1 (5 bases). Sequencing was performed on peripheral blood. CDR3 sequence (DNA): TGTGCCAGCAGCCTTAACTATGGGGCTGGCTACACCTTC. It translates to CASSLNYGAGYTF.